Shown below are 30 T cell receptor beta chains from a single sample sequenced in a study of T cell changes during pregnancy in multiple sclerosis. The protocol was immunoSEQ multiplex PCR, while the TCRdb copy is restricted to in-frame clones and leaves out a portion. The sample carries about 38,000 clones, 80% to 95% recorded once. Sequences were derived from CD4+ T cells from peripheral blood mononuclear cells, sampled after pregnancy. The receptors originated from a female donor in good health, enrolled as a control in a pregnancy study.

V is TRBV11-3 and J is TRBJ2-7; 8 bases align to TRBD1. Trimming cost V 5 bases and J 1 base; bases outside gene matches: 7. Germline assignment: CDR1 SGHNT and CDR2 YENEEA. CDR3 length equals 15 residues. The CDR3 bases are TGTGCCAGCAGCCCTTCCGGGACAGGATCCTACGAGCAGTACTTC. Translated: CASSPSGTGSYEQYF. The variable domain in full, completed from reference TRBV11-3 and TRBJ2-7, reads EAGVVQSPRYKIIEKKQPVAFWCNPISGHNTLYWYLQNLGQGPELLIRYENEEAVDDSQLPKDRFSAERLKGVDSTLKIQPAELGDSAVYLCASSPSGTGSYEQYFGPGTRLTVT.

V is TRBV9 and J is TRBJ2-2, with D perhaps TRBD2 (5 bases). The CDR3 contains 18 residues. Per the germline V gene, CDR1 is SGDLS and CDR2 is YYNGEE. Between the trimmed V and J ends, which lost 0 bases and 2 bases, there was a span of 17 bases. The CDR3 bases are TGTGCCAGCAGCGTAGGTCGACCGGGGTCTGGCAACACCGGGGAGCTGTTTTTT. This gives the protein CASSVGRPGSGNTGELFF.

The V call is TRBV6-6, the J call TRBJ2-3, with 9 bases matching TRBD2. J lost 1 base, V lost 6 bases, and 8 bases had no gene match. CDR1 is MNHNY, CDR2 SVGAGI, per germline (reference sequence). The CDR3 sequence is 16 residues long. The chain's CDR3 is CASSTPASGGTDTQYF. CDR3 in DNA: TGTGCCAGCAGCACCCCCGCTAGCGGGGGCACAGATACGCAGTATTTT.

The chain recombines TRBV11-2 with TRBJ2-7; 10 bases match TRBD2. V lost 1 base and J lost 4; bases outside the gene matches: 7. The CDR3 totals 16 residues. Germline-derived CDR1 and CDR2 are SGHAT and FQNNGV. CDR3 coding DNA: TGTGCCAGCAGCTTAGTTTCACTAGCGGGGTTATACGAGCAGTACTTC. This codes for CASSLVSLAGLYEQYF.

The rearrangement links TRBV13 to TRBJ2-7; 8 bases are a match to TRBD1. V was pared by 8 bases and J by 7 bases, with 7 bases of the junction left unmatched. CDR1 and CDR2 (germline): PRHDT, FYEKMQ (reference sequence). The CDR3 is made up of 12 amino acids. CDR3: CASRDRGGEQYF. The CDR3 region has the DNA TGTGCCAGCCGCGACAGGGGCGGGGAGCAGTACTTC.

The chain recombines TRBV5-5 with TRBJ1-1; 7 nucleotides agree with TRBD1. V shed 3 bases and J 10 bases; nucleotides not matched to a gene: 15. The germline gives CDR1 SGHKS, CDR2 YYEKEE (reference sequence). The CDR3 has 15 residues. CDR3 amino acids: CASSSGAEVQGRAFF. The CDR3 DNA sequence: TGTGCCAGCAGCTCGGGCGCTGAGGTACAGGGGAGAGCTTTCTTT.

About this clone itself: This sample includes further DNA sequences coding for the same CDR3. V usage is TRBV30 and J usage is TRBJ2-3; 8 bases are a match to TRBD2. The V gene end was trimmed by 4 bases and the J gene end by 3 bases; junction bases not matched to a gene: 0. In germline, CDR1 is GTSNPN, CDR2 SVGIG (reference sequence). This CDR3 has 12 amino acids. CDR3 sequence reads: CAWTSGTDTQYF. CDR3 coding DNA: TGTGCCTGGACTAGCGGGACAGATACGCAGTATTTT.

V usage is TRBV6-1 and J usage is TRBJ2-1; D is possibly TRBD2 (6 bases). The CDR3 contains 15 residues. V lost 4 bases to trimming and J lost 6 bases, with 16 bases between them. The germline CDR1 and CDR2 sequences are MNHNS and SASEGT. CDR3 bases: TGTGCCAGCAGTGCCTCCGGGGACTCAGGCAATGAGCAGTTCTTC. Its translation is CASSASGDSGNEQFF.

The chain is built from TRBV4-2 and TRBJ1-1; D unclear. The CDR3 is made up of 15 amino acids. The V gene's germline CDR1 is LGHNA and CDR2 YNFKEQ. V lost 2 bases and J 4 bases, leaving 14 bases between the germline ends. CDR3 DNA: TGTGCCAGCAGCCAACCGACCGCCCGGGGCACTGAAGCTTTCTTT. The encoded protein is CASSQPTARGTEAFF.

The rearrangement links TRBV19 to TRBJ2-3, with 8 bases matching TRBD1. Germline CDR1 reads LNHDA; CDR2 reads SQIVND (reference sequence). J gave up 2 bases and V 4 bases, and 8 bases lay outside the gene matches. CDR3 size: 16 residues. The CDR3 reads CASSTQDRGSTDTQYF. The CDR3, as DNA: TGTGCCAGTAGTACCCAAGACAGGGGTTCCACAGATACGCAGTATTTT.

This sequence joins TRBV30 and TRBJ1-3, with unresolved D. The germline V and J ends were trimmed by 3 bases and 0 bases, with 12 bases remaining between them. The germline V gene has CDR1 GTSNPN and CDR2 SVGIG (reference sequence). CDR3 size: 15 residues. The DNA of the CDR3 is TGTGCCTGGAGGGTCGGAGGGATCTCTGGAAACACCATATATTTT. Amino acids: CAWRVGGISGNTIYF.

V and J are TRBV7-2 and TRBJ1-5; D not certain. The ends were cut back, 6 bases at V and 0 bases at J, with 9 bases in the middle. Germline-derived CDR1 and CDR2 are SGHTA and FQGNSA. The CDR3 runs to 14 residues. The CDR3 DNA follows: TGTGCCAGCAGTCCGAGTAATAGCAATCAGCCCCAGCATTTT. Translated: CASSPSNSNQPQHF.

The chain joins TRBV19 to TRBJ2-2; TRBD2 agrees at 8 bases. Unmatched junction bases numbered 9, after V lost 8 bases and J lost 7 bases. The CDR3 has 14 amino acids. Germline assignment: CDR1 LNHDA and CDR2 SQIVND (reference sequence). The CDR3 DNA reads as TGTGCCAGTCGGGTCCCGGGGGGGGGCGGGGAGCTGTTTTTT. Residues: CASRVPGGGGELFF.

The chain employs TRBV5-8 and TRBJ1-5, with D possibly TRBD1 on 5 matching bases. CDR1 and CDR2 from the germline V gene are SGHTS and YDEGEE. V was trimmed by 4 bases and J by 3 bases, leaving 17 bases between them. This CDR3 comprises 16 residues. The CDR3 DNA sequence: TGTGCCAGCAGCGGGAGGGGCGGAGGGGTCAATCAGCCCCAGCATTTT. Translated, it gives CASSGRGGGVNQPQHF.

As to this clone: The junction does not match germline at one end; this may be a read error. The V call is TRBV29-1, the J call TRBJ2-1, with D tentatively TRBD1 (6 bases). CDR1 and CDR2 from the germline V gene are SQVTM and ANQGSEA. The CDR3 extends over 13 amino acids. As DNA, the CDR3 is TGCAGCGTCGAAGGGGACACAACAAATGAGCAGTTCTTC. This encodes CSVEGDTTNEQFF.

V usage is TRBV27 and J usage is TRBJ2-5; D is unresolved. CDR3 length: 15 amino acids. The V end was cut by 4 bases, the J end by 2 bases, with 14 bases between. Germline V gene lookup returns CDR1 MNHEY and CDR2 SMNVEV (reference sequence). Here the CDR3 DNA reads TGTGCCAGCAGTTCGCTAGGCGGAGTTCAAGAGACCCAGTACTTC. Its protein is CASSSLGGVQETQYF.

CDR3 nucleotide sequence: TGTGCCAGCACATCGTCGATGAGGGGGTTGAACACCGGGGAGCTGTTTTTT. Its protein product is CASTSSMRGLNTGELFF. The V and J genes are TRBV7-9 and TRBJ2-2; a possible D gene is TRBD1 (6 bases). Germline assignment: CDR1 SEHNR and CDR2 FQNEAQ (reference sequence). V lost 7 bases and J 1 base, leaving 19 bases between the germline ends. This CDR3 has 17 amino acids.

As DNA, the CDR3 is TGTGCCAGCAGCGCCGGGACTAGCGGTCAAGAGACCCAGTACTTC. This gives the protein CASSAGTSGQETQYF. The chain employs TRBV9 and TRBJ2-5, with 11 bases lining up with TRBD2. Trimming at V came to 3 bases and at J to 2 bases, leaving 3 bases not matched to a gene. CDR3 length: 15 amino acids. The germline V gene encodes CDR1 SGDLS and CDR2 YYNGEE.

The rearrangement uses TRBV11-3 and TRBJ1-1, with D unresolved. From germline, CDR1 is SGHNT and CDR2 YENEEA. V lost 5 bases and J 4 bases, leaving 14 bases between the germline ends. This CDR3 region has 14 residues. CDR3 sequence (DNA): TGTGCCAGCAGCGCAGGCCCTTACCCCACTGAAGCTTTCTTT. Translating it yields CASSAGPYPTEAFF.

This sequence joins TRBV5-1 and TRBJ2-2, with TRBD2 matching over 8 bases. Germline loops: CDR1 SGHRS, CDR2 YFSETQ. The CDR3 runs 15 residues. The junction had 3 bases not matched to a gene; V was cut back by 4 bases and J by 1 base. The CDR3 spells CASSGSGGNTGELFF. Here the CDR3 DNA reads TGCGCCAGCAGCGGGAGCGGGGGGAACACCGGGGAGCTGTTTTTT.

The J gene is TRBJ2-1, the V gene TRBV30; the D gene is possibly TRBD1 (8 bases). V lost 2 bases to trimming and J lost 13 bases, with 21 bases between them. In germline, CDR1 is GTSNPN, CDR2 SVGIG (reference sequence). The CDR3 loop spans 14 amino acids. CDR3 nucleotide sequence: TGTGCCTGGAGTCGCACCCCGGACAGGGAGGGTCAGTTCTTC. Protein product: CAWSRTPDREGQFF.

This rearrangement joins TRBV18 to TRBJ2-5; tentative D call: TRBD1 (5 bases). The CDR3 has 17 residues. The V and J ends lost 3 bases and 2 bases respectively, with 19 bases between them. The germline V gene encodes CDR1 KGHSH and CDR2 LQKENI. CDR3 in DNA: TGTGCCAGCTCACCTAGACTGATGACAGACCAGCAAGAGACCCAGTACTTC. Protein sequence: CASSPRLMTDQQETQYF.

The V and J genes are TRBV5-4 and TRBJ2-1, with D possibly being TRBD2 (6 bases). CDR1 is SGHNT and CDR2 is YYREEE in the germline V gene (reference sequence). The CDR3 consists of 15 residues. The V gene lost 4 bases and the J gene lost 0 bases, with 11 bases spanning the gap. CDR3 in DNA: TGTGCCAGCAGCCCCGGGCGGGGCTCCTACAATGAGCAGTTCTTC. As protein: CASSPGRGSYNEQFF.

This sequence joins TRBV6-1 and TRBJ1-1, with no clear D. Germline assignment: CDR1 MNHNS and CDR2 SASEGT. Trimming took off 8 bases at V and 11 bases at J, with 12 bases between the two ends. The CDR3 covers 10 residues. The CDR3 DNA sequence: TGTGCCAGCGCCCTCAGGCAGGCTTTCTTT. Its protein is CASALRQAFF.

V is TRBV21-1 and J is TRBJ1-2; the DNA was not used to check the table's D call, TRBD1. TRBV21-1 is reported as a pseudogene. The CDR3 has 18 residues. Here the CDR3 reads CASSATGRPQKGDDGYTF. The CDR3 DNA is TGTGCCAGCAGCGCCACAGGGCGCCCCCAAAAAGGGGATGATGGCTACACCTTC.

The CDR3 region is CASRGGQSLYEQYF. The CDR3 coding sequence is TGTGCCAGCAGGGGGGGACAGTCACTCTACGAGCAGTACTTC. The V and J genes are TRBV6-5 and TRBJ2-7, with a tentative D call TRBD1 (7 bases). The CDR3 is 14 residues long. The germline V and J ends were trimmed by 6 bases and 3 bases, with 15 bases remaining between them. Germline CDR1 reads MNHEY; CDR2 reads SVGAGI.

The CDR3 sequence: CASSLQPESNQPQHF. The CDR3 DNA reads as TGTGCCAGCAGCTTACAGCCGGAGAGCAATCAGCCCCAGCATTTT. The chain combines TRBV11-2 with TRBJ1-5; unclear D gene. V was trimmed by 2 bases and J by 1 base, leaving 9 bases between them. The CDR3 consists of 15 residues. The germline V gene has CDR1 SGHAT and CDR2 FQNNGV.

This chain links TRBV11-3 with TRBJ2-3; 10 nucleotides agree with TRBD2. Germline lookup yields CDR1 SGHNT and CDR2 YENEEA. CDR3 length: 15 amino acids. V was clipped by 5 bases and J by 1 base; unmatched bases: 3. Written as DNA, the CDR3 is TGTGCCAGCAGCCCCGGACTAGCGGGCACAGATACGCAGTATTTT. It is translated as CASSPGLAGTDTQYF.

This chain uses TRBV6-5 with TRBJ2-1, with TRBD2 as a possible D gene (7 bases). In germline, CDR1 is MNHEY, CDR2 SVGAGI. Between the trimmed V and J ends, which lost 8 bases and 7 bases, there was a span of 15 bases. CDR3 length: 13 residues. The DNA for the CDR3 is TGTGCCAGCTCAACGGGGGGCCGAAATGAGCAGTTCTTC. Protein sequence: CASSTGGRNEQFF.

This rearrangement joins TRBV7-2 to TRBJ1-5; 7 positions agree with TRBD1. The CDR3 has 15 residues. V shed 5 bases and J 0 bases; nucleotides not matched to a gene: 4. Looked up from germline, CDR1 is SGHTA and CDR2 is FQGNSA. The DNA for the CDR3 is TGTGCCAGCAGCGCAGGGGACAGTAGCAATCAGCCCCAGCATTTT. Its translation: CASSAGDSSNQPQHF.